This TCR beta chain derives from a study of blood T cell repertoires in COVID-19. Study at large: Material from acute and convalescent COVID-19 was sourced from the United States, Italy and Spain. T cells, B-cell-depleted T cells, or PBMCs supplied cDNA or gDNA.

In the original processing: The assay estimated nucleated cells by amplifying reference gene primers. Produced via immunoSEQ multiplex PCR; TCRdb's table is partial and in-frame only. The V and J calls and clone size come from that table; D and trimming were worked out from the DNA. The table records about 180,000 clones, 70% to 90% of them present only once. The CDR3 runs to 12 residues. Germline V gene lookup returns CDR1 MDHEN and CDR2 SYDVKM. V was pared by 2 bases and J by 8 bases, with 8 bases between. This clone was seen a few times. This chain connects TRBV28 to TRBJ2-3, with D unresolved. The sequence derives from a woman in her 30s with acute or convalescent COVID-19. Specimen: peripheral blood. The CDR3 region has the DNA TGTGCCAGCAGTTTACCTCGACTTACGCAGTATTTT. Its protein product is CASSLPRLTQYF.